The rows below give T cell receptor beta chains drawn from one sample of a study of T and B cells in COVID-19 patients. Each CDR3 protein gets one entry after TCRdb re-called the multiplex PCR reads with MiXCR. The table includes around 30,000 distinct CDR3 sequences, over 25% detected once. The sequencing sample was made of blood. These receptors all stem from a human donor who had recovered from COVID-19. Both conserved end residues are part of each CDR3.

len | j_gene | v_gene | CDR3aa
14 | TRBJ2-7 | TRBV29-1 | CSAIADRGTYEQYF
13 | TRBJ2-7 | TRBV13 | CASSSRDTDRQYF
12 | TRBJ1-1 | TRBV6-2/TRBV6-3 | CATQLFNTEAFF
15 | TRBJ1-2 | TRBV5-6 | CASSAGTRTNYGYTF
15 | TRBJ2-3 | TRBV27 | CASSSGTAPRDTQYF
15 | TRBJ2-7 | TRBV5-4 | CASSLGTSGPQEQYF
14 | TRBJ2-1 | TRBV6-5 | CASSKDRGRNEQFF
14 | TRBJ1-4 | TRBV20-1 | CSALDGTTNEKLFF
13 | TRBJ2-3 | TRBV24-1 | CACRQGGTDTQYF
15 | TRBJ2-2 | TRBV6-5 | CASSATGWDTGELFF
15 | TRBJ2-1 | TRBV20-1 | CSAIPGLAGYNEQFF
13 | TRBJ1-1 | TRBV29-1 | CSAAPDSNTEAFF
17 | TRBJ2-3 | TRBV6-2/TRBV6-3 | CASSYPTQKISTDTQYF
15 | TRBJ2-2 | TRBV19 | CASTEGRMNTGELFF
12 | TRBJ2-5 | TRBV11-1 | CASSLDAPTQYF
16 | TRBJ2-1 | TRBV28 | CASRPWAELAANEQFF
12 | TRBJ1-6 | TRBV20-1 | CSAFSGGSPLHF
15 | TRBJ2-7 | TRBV12-3/TRBV12-4 | CASRSTSGSGYEQYF
13 | TRBJ2-5 | TRBV18 | CASSPGQQETQYF
14 | TRBJ2-2 | TRBV24-1 | CATGSRYRTGELFF
16 | TRBJ2-7 | TRBV5-5 | CASSFPGLSNSYEQYF
15 | TRBJ1-6 | TRBV7-2 | CASSTGDSHNSPLHF
15 | TRBJ1-5 | TRBV12-3/TRBV12-4 | CASSLDLGGNQPQHF
13 | TRBJ2-1 | TRBV19 | CASSIDRLDEQFF
13 | TRBJ1-1 | TRBV10-3 | CAISRTVNTEAFF
12 | TRBJ1-1 | TRBV12-3/TRBV12-4 | CASSHQGAVAFF
16 | TRBJ2-3 | TRBV7-2 | CASSSSGLAGADTQYF
14 | TRBJ2-3 | TRBV29-1 | CSVRVSGSTDTQYF
14 | TRBJ2-3 | TRBV10-3 | CAISVARVPDTQYF
16 | TRBJ2-3 | TRBV7-9 | CASTPAGLISTDTQYF
13 | TRBJ2-7 | TRBV18 | CASSSGRDYEQYF
17 | TRBJ2-1 | TRBV5-1 | CASSFSRDGRGHYEQFF
15 | TRBJ1-2 | TRBV6-5 | CASSFTGGGNYGYTF
13 | TRBJ1-5 | TRBV12-3/TRBV12-4 | CASSHPGRQPQHF
13 | TRBJ1-1 | TRBV10-3 | CAIKLDRPTEAFF
12 | TRBJ1-2 | TRBV4-2 | CASSVPGYGYTF
13 | TRBJ1-4 | TRBV29-1 | CSVSGEVEEKLFF
14 | TRBJ1-4 | TRBV20-1 | CSALQGIANEKLFF
15 | TRBJ1-4 | TRBV7-9 | CASISGQISNEKLFF
13 | TRBJ1-2 | TRBV7-9 | CASSSTPADGYTF
13 | TRBJ1-6 | TRBV7-6 | CASSSRSGSPLHF
13 | TRBJ2-2 | TRBV4-3 | CASSHGAVRELFF
13 | TRBJ2-5 | TRBV10-3 | CAIGPAGQETQYF
16 | TRBJ2-1 | TRBV7-9 | CASSPGGLAGDNEQFF
14 | TRBJ1-4 | TRBV20-1 | CSAEDRGGDEKLFF
16 | TRBJ1-6 | TRBV6-5 | CASSYSTRDHNSPLHF
17 | TRBJ2-3 | TRBV20-1 | CSARGRPGGMSTDTQYF
15 | TRBJ2-6 | TRBV9 | CASSAWGSGANVLTF
13 | TRBJ2-7 | TRBV19 | CASSRGQEYEQYF
17 | TRBJ2-7 | TRBV5-1 | CASSLALGTSSTYEQYF
13 | TRBJ2-7 | TRBV20-1 | CSASGLAGDEQYF
16 | TRBJ2-6 | TRBV5-5 | CASSASQGSGANVLTF
13 | TRBJ2-1 | TRBV6-5 | CASRGGGGNEQFF
13 | TRBJ2-5 | TRBV30 | CAWSMGTAETQYF
15 | TRBJ2-4 | TRBV15 | CATSRDPRLANIQYF